This T cell receptor beta chain emerged from a study of vaccination effects on CD4 cells after COVID-19. The CDR3 spans 13 residues. V trimming: 6 bases; J trimming: 6 bases; junction bases outside the gene matches: 7. Profiled with immunoSEQ multiplex PCR; TCRdb holds only in-frame clones, not every one. Altogether about 40,000 clones are present, under 70% being singletons, with the ten largest covering 6.5% to 8.5%. A remark on this clone: Its cognate antigen is unknown.

Once cultured for about 9 days, the cells underwent separation to obtain CD4+ T cells. Each participant was given two doses of one vaccine (BNT162b2 or mRNA-1273). The chain couples TRBV12-3 or TRBV12-4 to TRBJ2-5; 7 nucleotides align to TRBD1. This receptor was identified in a human donor who received a COVID-19 vaccine. The sequencing used CD4+ T cells from PBMCs cultured without peptide, collected after COVID-19 vaccination. The CDR3 reads CASSPRGYQTQYF. The CDR3 nucleotides are TGTGCCAGCAGCCCCAGGGGGTACCAGACCCAGTACTTC.